One sample yielded the 2 T cell receptor beta chains listed below, sequenced in a study of post-analysis software for immune sequencing data. Study outcomes and limitations: About 5 TRBV segments (TRBV5-6, TRBV5-1 and TRBV20-1 among them) occurred more frequently in patients than in controls.

Antigens for these TCRs are unknown. Every TCR beta cDNA library bore unique molecular identifiers. TCRdb re-derived calls from the PCR reads in MiXCR, one entry per CDR3 protein. The table records roughly 870,000 distinct CDR3 sequences, 53% of them present only once. Sequences were obtained from blood. The receptors here all came from a girl between 10 and 17 years old with multiple sclerosis.

This clonotype was found a few times. V and J are TRBV25-1 and TRBJ2-5, with TRBD1 matching 9 bases. V was clipped by 8 bases and J by 5 bases; unmatched bases: 12. The CDR3 is made up of 15 amino acids. The germline gives CDR1 MGHDK, CDR2 SYGVNS. The CDR3 loop is CASGPQGQGKETQYF. The CDR3 coding sequence is TGTGCCAGCGGACCTCAGGGACAGGGAAAGGAGACCCAGTACTTC.

For the CDR3, the DNA is TGTGCCAGCAGCCCGGGACTCTTGGGGGAGACCCAGTACTTC. Translated, it gives CASSPGLLGETQYF. This sequence joins TRBV12-3 or TRBV12-4 and TRBJ2-7; possible D gene TRBD2, 6 bases. The J call is in doubt because the DNA end fits TRBJ2-5 better. The CDR3 consists of 14 residues.